Listed here are 15 T cell receptor beta chains from one sample, sequenced in a study of shared clonotypes between healthy human individuals. Naive CD8 cells lacked CD45RO and underwent positive selection for CCR7, leaving out terminally differentiated effector memory CD45RA+ cells. Using immunoSEQ multiplex PCR, the repertoire was profiled, and TCRdb retains in-frame clones only, with some absent. The sample has 2 million to 2.5 million clones, about 95% seen once. What was sequenced was naive CD8+ T cells sorted from blood. These receptors all come from a man between 18 and 35 years old in good health.

The V and J genes are TRBV5-4 and TRBJ1-6, with 8 positions matching TRBD1. J was trimmed by 7 bases and V by 3 bases; bases with no gene match: 6. This CDR3 comprises 15 residues. Germline CDR1 and CDR2: SGHNT and YYREEE (reference sequence). As DNA, the CDR3 is TGTGCCAGCAGCTCTGCAGGGGGCAACAATTCACCCCTCCACTTT. Translating gives CASSSAGGNNSPLHF.

Concerning this clone itself: Distinct nucleotide sequences in the sample also encode this CDR3. The chain uses TRBV5-1 and TRBJ2-5; 7 nucleotides agree with TRBD1. The length of the CDR3 is 13 residues. From germline, CDR1 is SGHRS and CDR2 YFSETQ. The V and J ends lost 4 bases and 1 base, in that order; junction bases with no gene match: 1. CDR3 amino acids: CASSRDSQETQYF. CDR3 coding DNA: TGCGCCAGCAGCAGGGACAGCCAAGAGACCCAGTACTTC.

The CDR3 DNA follows: TGTGCCAGCGCAGAGTCCTACGAGCAGTACTTC. This sequence encodes CASAESYEQYF. This chain uses TRBV18 with TRBJ2-7; D gene unclear. Trimming left V 8 bases short and J 1 base short, with 6 bases between. The germline gives CDR1 KGHSH, CDR2 LQKENI. The CDR3 length is 11 residues.

With regard to this clone: The sample contains more than one DNA sequence encoding this CDR3. The chain has TRBV18 and TRBJ2-1; D not resolved. The CDR3 consists of 12 residues. V lost 2 bases and J lost 5, with 4 bases in between. Germline assignment: CDR1 KGHSH and CDR2 LQKENI. Here the CDR3 reads CASSPGNNEQFF. CDR3 bases: TGTGCCAGCTCACCAGGAAACAATGAGCAGTTCTTC.

The genes are TRBV5-4 and TRBJ1-6; D uncertain. CDR1 and CDR2 from the germline V gene are SGHNT and YYREEE (reference sequence). Deletions cut 4 bases from V and 0 bases from J, with 11 bases between. This CDR3 is built from 16 residues. This CDR3 reads CASSQGPSSYNSPLHF. The CDR3, as DNA: TGTGCCAGCAGCCAAGGGCCGAGCTCCTATAATTCACCCCTCCACTTT.

This chain connects TRBV5-4 to TRBJ2-2; TRBD2 matches at 11 bases. This CDR3 has 15 residues. The germline CDR1 and CDR2 sequences are SGHNT and YYREEE (reference sequence). Germline trimming cut 0 bases from V and 6 bases from J; bases unmatched to any gene: 1. The CDR3 DNA reads as TGTGCCAGCAGCTTGGGACTAGCGGGATCCGGGGAGCTGTTTTTT. Encoded protein: CASSLGLAGSGELFF.

The gene calls are TRBV10-2 and TRBJ1-2, with 8 nucleotides matching TRBD1. Germline V gene lookup returns CDR1 WSHSY and CDR2 SAAADI. CDR3 length equals 17 residues. Trimming removed 5 bases from V and 8 bases from J; junction bases left unmatched: 19. The DNA of the CDR3 is TGCGCCAGCAGTAGGGACCTGACAGGGGAAACTTTTATGGGCTACACCTTC. Its translation is CASSRDLTGETFMGYTF.

This chain connects TRBV6-1 to TRBJ1-1, with TRBD1 matching 7 bases. Germline CDR1 and CDR2: MNHNS and SASEGT. J gave up 10 bases and V 1 base, and 9 bases lay outside the gene matches. CDR3 size: 14 residues. CDR3 coding DNA: TGTGCCAGCAGTGAAGGACAGGGAATCTTGGGAGCTTTCTTT. This encodes CASSEGQGILGAFF.

The CDR3 loop is CASSAGTGEKLFF. The CDR3 DNA sequence: TGTGCCAGCAGCGCGGGGACAGGGGAAAAACTGTTTTTT. V and J are TRBV5-6 and TRBJ1-4, with 9 bases aligning to TRBD1. CDR1 is SGHDT and CDR2 is YYEEEE in the germline V gene. There are 13 residues in the CDR3. V shed 4 bases, J shed 8 bases, and the junction held 3 bases outside the gene matches.

This clone was recorded once. The chain carries TRBV7-9 and TRBJ1-3, with 8 bases aligning to TRBD1. The germline CDR1 and CDR2 sequences are SEHNR and FQNEAQ (reference sequence). V trimming: 5 bases; J trimming: 1 base; junction bases outside the gene matches: 7. The CDR3 has 16 amino acids. The CDR3 DNA follows: TGTGCCAGCAGCGGCGGACAGGGACGATCTGGAAACACCATATATTTT. Its translation is CASSGGQGRSGNTIYF.

The chain carries TRBV11-3 and TRBJ2-7, with unresolved D. The CDR3 sequence is 12 residues long. V was clipped by 4 bases and J by 5 bases, with 9 bases between them. CDR1 is SGHNT, CDR2 YENEEA, per germline. CDR3 sequence reads: CASSSNSDEQYF. CDR3 in DNA: TGTGCCAGCAGCTCCAACTCGGACGAGCAGTACTTC.

A note on this clone: The same CDR3 also results from other DNA sequences found in this sample. The genes are TRBV5-6 and TRBJ2-7; the D gene is possibly TRBD1 (6 bases). The CDR3 contains 13 residues. The V end was cut by 2 bases, the J end by 5 bases, with 11 bases between. Looked up from germline, CDR1 is SGHDT and CDR2 is YYEEEE. CDR3: CASSFGTKDEQYF. The CDR3 DNA is TGTGCCAGCAGCTTCGGGACAAAGGACGAGCAGTACTTC.

The rearrangement joins TRBV7-9 to TRBJ2-1, with TRBD2 matching 10 bases. CDR3 size: 17 residues. Germline CDR1 and CDR2: SEHNR and FQNEAQ (reference sequence). V lost 5 bases, J lost 2 bases, and 9 bases stayed unmatched. The CDR3 reads CASSPTALAGAYNEQFF. For the CDR3, the DNA is TGTGCCAGCAGCCCTACTGCGCTAGCGGGAGCCTACAATGAGCAGTTCTTC.

Comments on this clone: At the DNA level, this CDR3 is encoded by other sequences in the same sample as well. This chain joins TRBV30 and TRBJ2-7; D is ambiguous. CDR3 length: 12 amino acids. Trimming left V 1 base short and J 2 bases short, with 6 bases between. Germline V gives CDR1 GTSNPN, CDR2 SVGIG (reference sequence). The CDR3 here is CAWSEGPYEQYF. The CDR3 nucleotides are TGTGCCTGGAGTGAGGGTCCCTACGAGCAGTACTTC.

With regard to this clone: The same CDR3 also results from other DNA sequences found in this sample. This chain joins TRBV27 and TRBJ2-7, with D possibly being TRBD2 (6 bases). The germline gives CDR1 MNHEY, CDR2 SMNVEV (reference sequence). This CDR3 is 13 amino acids long. V dropped 4 bases and J dropped 3 bases, with 10 bases sitting between them. Written as DNA, the CDR3 is TGTGCCAGCAGTTGGGGGGTCGGCTACGAGCAGTACTTC. This gives the protein CASSWGVGYEQYF.